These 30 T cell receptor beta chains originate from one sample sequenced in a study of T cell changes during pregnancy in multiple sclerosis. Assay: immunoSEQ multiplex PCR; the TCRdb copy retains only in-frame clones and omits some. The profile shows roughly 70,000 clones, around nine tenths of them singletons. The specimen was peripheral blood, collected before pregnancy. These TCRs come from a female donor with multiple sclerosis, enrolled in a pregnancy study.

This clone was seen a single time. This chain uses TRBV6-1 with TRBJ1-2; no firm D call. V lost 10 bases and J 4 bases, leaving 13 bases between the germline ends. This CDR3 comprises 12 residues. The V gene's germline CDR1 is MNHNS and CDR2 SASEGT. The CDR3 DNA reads TGTGCCATCGACCGGCGGGGCTATGGCTACACCTTC. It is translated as CAIDRRGYGYTF.

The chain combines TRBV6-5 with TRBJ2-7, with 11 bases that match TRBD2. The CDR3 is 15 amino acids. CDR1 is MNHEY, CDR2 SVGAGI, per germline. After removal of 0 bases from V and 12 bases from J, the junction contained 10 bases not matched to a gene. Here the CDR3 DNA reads TGTGCCAGCAGTTACTCGAGCGGGCTAGCGGGAGGTTTGTACTTC. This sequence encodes CASSYSSGLAGGLYF.

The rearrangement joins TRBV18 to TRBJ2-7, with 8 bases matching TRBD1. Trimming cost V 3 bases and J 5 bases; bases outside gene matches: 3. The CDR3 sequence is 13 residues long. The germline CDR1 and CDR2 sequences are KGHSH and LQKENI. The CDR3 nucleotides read TGTGCCAGCTCACCTATGACAGGGGACGAGCAGTACTTC. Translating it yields CASSPMTGDEQYF.

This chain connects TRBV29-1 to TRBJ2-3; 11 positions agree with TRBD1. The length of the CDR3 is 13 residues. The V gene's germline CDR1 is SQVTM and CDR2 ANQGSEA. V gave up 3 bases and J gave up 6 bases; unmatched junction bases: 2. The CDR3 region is CSVDRTGGDTQYF. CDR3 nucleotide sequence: TGCAGCGTTGATCGGACAGGGGGCGATACGCAGTATTTT.

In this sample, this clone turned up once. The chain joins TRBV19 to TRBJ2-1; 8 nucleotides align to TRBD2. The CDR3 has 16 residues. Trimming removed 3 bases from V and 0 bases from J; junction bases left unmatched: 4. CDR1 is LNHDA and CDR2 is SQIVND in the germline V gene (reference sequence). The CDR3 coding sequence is TGTGCCAGTAGTATGGCTGCGGGGGGCTCCTACAATGAGCAGTTCTTC. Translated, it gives CASSMAAGGSYNEQFF.

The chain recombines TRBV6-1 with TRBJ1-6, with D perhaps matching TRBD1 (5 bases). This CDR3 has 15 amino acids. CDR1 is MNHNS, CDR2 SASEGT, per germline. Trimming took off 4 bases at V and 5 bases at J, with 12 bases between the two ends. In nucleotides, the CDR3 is TGTGCCAGCAGTGGGGTAAAAGGGGATAATTCACCCCTCCACTTT. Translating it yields CASSGVKGDNSPLHF.

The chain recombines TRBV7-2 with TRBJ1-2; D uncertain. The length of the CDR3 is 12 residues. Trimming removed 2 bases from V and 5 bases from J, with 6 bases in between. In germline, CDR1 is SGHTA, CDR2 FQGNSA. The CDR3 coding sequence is TGTGCCAGCAGCTTATTCAGTTATGGCTACACCTTC. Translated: CASSLFSYGYTF.

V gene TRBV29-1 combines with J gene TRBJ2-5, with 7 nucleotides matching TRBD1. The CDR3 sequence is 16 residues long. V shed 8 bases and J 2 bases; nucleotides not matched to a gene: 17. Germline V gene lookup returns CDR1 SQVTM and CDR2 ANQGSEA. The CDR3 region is CSHTALDRASQETQYF. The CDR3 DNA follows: TGCAGCCATACTGCCCTCGACAGGGCGTCTCAAGAGACCCAGTACTTC.

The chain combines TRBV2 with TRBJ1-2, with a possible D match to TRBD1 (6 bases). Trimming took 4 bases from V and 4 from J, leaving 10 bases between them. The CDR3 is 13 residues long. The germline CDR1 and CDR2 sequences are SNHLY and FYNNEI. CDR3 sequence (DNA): TGTGCCAGCAGTGTACAGGGTCCCTATGGCTACACCTTC. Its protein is CASSVQGPYGYTF.

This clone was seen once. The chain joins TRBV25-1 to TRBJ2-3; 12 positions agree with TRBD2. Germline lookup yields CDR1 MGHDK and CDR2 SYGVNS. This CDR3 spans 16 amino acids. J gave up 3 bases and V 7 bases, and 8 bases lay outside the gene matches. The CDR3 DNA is TGTGCCAGCACACCCCTAACTAGCGGGGGGACAGATACGCAGTATTTT. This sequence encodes CASTPLTSGGTDTQYF.

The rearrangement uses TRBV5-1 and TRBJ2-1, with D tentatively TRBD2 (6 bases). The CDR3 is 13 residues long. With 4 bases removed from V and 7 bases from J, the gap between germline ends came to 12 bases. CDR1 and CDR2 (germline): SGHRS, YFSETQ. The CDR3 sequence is CASSLAEGNEQFF. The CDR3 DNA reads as TGCGCCAGCAGCCTGGCGGAGGGAAATGAGCAGTTCTTC.

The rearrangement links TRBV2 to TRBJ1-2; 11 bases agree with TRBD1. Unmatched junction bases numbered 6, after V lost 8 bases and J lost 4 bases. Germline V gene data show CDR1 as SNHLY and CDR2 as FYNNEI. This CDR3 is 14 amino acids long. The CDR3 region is CASEDRGRVYGYTF. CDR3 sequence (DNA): TGTGCCAGCGAGGACAGGGGGCGAGTCTATGGCTACACCTTC.

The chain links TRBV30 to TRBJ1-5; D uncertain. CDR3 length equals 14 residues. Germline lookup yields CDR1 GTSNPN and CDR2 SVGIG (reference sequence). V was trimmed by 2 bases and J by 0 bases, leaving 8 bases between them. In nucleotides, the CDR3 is TGTGCCTGGAGTCGGCGGTATAGCAATCAGCCCCAGCATTTT. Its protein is CAWSRRYSNQPQHF.

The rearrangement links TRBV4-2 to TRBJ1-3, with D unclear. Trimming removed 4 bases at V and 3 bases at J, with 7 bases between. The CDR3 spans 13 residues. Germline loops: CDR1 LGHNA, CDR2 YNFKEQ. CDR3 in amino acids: CASSLDLGNTIYF. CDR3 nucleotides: TGTGCCAGCAGCCTAGACCTTGGAAACACCATATATTTT.

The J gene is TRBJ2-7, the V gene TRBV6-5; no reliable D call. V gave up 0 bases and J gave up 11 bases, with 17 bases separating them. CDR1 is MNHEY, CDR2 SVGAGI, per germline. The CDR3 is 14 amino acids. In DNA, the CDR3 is TGTGCCAGCAGTTACTCCCTGACTCCATCGGTGGAGTACTTC. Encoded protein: CASSYSLTPSVEYF.

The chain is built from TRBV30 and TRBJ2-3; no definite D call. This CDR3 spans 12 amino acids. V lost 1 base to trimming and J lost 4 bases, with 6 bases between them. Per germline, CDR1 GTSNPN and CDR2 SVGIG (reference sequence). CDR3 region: CAWSADSDTQYF. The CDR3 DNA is TGTGCCTGGAGTGCCGACTCAGATACGCAGTATTTT.

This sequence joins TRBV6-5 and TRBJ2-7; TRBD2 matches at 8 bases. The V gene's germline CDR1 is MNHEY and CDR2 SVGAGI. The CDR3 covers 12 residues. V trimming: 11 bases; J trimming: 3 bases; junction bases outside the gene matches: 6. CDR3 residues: CAVLGLGYEQYF. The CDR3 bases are TGTGCCGTCTTGGGACTAGGCTACGAGCAGTACTTC.

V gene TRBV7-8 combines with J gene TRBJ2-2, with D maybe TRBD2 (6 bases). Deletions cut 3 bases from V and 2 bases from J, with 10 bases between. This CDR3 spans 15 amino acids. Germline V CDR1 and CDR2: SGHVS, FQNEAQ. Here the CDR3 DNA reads TGTGCCAGCAGCTTGGGGACTTCTAACACCGGGGAGCTGTTTTTT. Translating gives CASSLGTSNTGELFF.

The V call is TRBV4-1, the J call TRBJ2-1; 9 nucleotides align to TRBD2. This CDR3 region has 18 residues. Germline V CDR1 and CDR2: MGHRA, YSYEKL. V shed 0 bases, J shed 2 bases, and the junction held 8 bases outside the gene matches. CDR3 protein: CASSQEGGRLAAYNEQFF. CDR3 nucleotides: TGCGCCAGCAGCCAAGAGGGCGGGAGACTAGCGGCCTACAATGAGCAGTTCTTC.

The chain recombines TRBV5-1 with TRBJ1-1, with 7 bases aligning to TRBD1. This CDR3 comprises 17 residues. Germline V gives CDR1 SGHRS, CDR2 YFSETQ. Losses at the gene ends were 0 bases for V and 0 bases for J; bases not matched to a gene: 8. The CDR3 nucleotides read TGCGCCAGCAGCTTGGTACTCTACAGGGGAATGAACACTGAAGCTTTCTTT. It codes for CASSLVLYRGMNTEAFF.

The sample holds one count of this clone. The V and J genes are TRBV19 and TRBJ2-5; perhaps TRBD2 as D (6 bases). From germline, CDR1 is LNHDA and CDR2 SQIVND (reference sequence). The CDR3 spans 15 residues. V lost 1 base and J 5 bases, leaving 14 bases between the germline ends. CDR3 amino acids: CASSIVGGVGETQYF. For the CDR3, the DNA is TGTGCCAGTAGTATAGTGGGGGGAGTGGGGGAGACCCAGTACTTC.

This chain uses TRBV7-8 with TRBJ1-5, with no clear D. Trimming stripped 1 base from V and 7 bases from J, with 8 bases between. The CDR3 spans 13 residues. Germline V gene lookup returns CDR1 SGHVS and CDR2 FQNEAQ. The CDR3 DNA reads TGTGCCAGCAGCTTAGACCGTACACAGCCCCAGCATTTT. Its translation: CASSLDRTQPQHF.

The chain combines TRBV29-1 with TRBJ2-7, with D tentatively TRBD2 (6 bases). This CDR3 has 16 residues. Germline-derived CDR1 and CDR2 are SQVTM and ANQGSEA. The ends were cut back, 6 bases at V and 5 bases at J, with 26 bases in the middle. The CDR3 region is CSVSPYTGVGSHEQYF. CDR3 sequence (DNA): TGCAGCGTGTCACCTTACACGGGAGTCGGTTCCCACGAGCAGTACTTC.

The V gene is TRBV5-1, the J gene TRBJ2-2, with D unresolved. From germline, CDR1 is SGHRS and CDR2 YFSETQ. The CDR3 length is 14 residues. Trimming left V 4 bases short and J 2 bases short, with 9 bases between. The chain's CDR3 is CASSPGPNTGELFF. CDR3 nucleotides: TGCGCCAGCAGCCCGGGTCCTAACACCGGGGAGCTGTTTTTT.

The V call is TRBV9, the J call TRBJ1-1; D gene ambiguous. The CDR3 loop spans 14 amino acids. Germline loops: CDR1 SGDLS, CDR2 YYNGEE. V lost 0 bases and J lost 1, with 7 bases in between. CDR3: CASSVEVANTEAFF. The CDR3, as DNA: TGTGCCAGCAGCGTAGAAGTAGCGAACACTGAAGCTTTCTTT.

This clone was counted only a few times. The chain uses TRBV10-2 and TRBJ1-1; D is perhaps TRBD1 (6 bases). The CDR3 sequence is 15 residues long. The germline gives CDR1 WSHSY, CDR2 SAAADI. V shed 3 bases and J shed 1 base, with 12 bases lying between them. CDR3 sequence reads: CASSDPTGSNTEAFF. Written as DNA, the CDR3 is TGCGCCAGCAGTGACCCGACAGGTTCGAACACTGAAGCTTTCTTT.

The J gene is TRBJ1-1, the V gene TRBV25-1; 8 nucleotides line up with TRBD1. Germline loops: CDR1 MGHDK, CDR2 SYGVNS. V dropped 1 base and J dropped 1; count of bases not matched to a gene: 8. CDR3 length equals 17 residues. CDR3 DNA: TGTGCCAGCAGTGAATTAAGGACAGGGTATGGGAACACTGAAGCTTTCTTT. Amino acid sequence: CASSELRTGYGNTEAFF.

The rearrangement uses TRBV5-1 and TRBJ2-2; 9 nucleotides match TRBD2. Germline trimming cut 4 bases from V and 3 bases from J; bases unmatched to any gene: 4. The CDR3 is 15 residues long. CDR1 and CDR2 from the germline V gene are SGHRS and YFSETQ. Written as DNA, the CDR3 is TGCGCCAGCAGCGGTAGCGGGGGAGACACCGGGGAGCTGTTTTTT. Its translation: CASSGSGGDTGELFF.

The CDR3 reads CASSQKTGNYGYTF. In nucleotides, the CDR3 is TGTGCCAGCAGCCAAAAGACAGGGAACTATGGCTACACCTTC. This chain links TRBV6-1 with TRBJ1-2; TRBD1 matches at 7 bases. The CDR3 contains 14 residues. Per the germline V gene, CDR1 is MNHNS and CDR2 is SASEGT. V lost 6 bases and J lost 2; bases outside the gene matches: 6.

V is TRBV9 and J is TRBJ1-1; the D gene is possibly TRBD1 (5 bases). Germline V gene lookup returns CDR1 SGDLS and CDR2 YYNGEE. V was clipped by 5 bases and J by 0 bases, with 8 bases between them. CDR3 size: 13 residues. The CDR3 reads CASRSGVNTEAFF. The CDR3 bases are TGTGCCAGCAGGTCGGGGGTGAACACTGAAGCTTTCTTT. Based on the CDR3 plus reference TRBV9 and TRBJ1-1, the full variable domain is DSGVTQTPKHLITATGQRVTLRCSPRSGDLSVYWYQQSLDQGLQFLIQYYNGEERAKGNILERFSAQQFPDLHSELNLSSLELGDSALYFCASRSGVNTEAFFGQGTRLTVV.